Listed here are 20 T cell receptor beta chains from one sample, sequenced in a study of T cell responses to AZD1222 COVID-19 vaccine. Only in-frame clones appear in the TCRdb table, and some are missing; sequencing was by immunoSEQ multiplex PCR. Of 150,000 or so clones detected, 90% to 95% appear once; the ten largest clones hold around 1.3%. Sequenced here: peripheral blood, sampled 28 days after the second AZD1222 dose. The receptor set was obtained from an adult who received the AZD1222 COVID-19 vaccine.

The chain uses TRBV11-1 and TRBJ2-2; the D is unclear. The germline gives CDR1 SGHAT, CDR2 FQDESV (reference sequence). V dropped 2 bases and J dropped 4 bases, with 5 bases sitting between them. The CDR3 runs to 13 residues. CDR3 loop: CASSLYFTGELFF. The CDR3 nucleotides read TGTGCCAGCAGCTTATACTTCACCGGGGAGCTGTTTTTT.

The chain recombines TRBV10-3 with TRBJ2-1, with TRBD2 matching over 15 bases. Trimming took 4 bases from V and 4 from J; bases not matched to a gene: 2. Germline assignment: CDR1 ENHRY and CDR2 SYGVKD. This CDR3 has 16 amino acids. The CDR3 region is CAISGTSGREYNEQFF. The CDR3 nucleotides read TGTGCCATCAGTGGGACTAGCGGGAGGGAATACAATGAGCAGTTCTTC.

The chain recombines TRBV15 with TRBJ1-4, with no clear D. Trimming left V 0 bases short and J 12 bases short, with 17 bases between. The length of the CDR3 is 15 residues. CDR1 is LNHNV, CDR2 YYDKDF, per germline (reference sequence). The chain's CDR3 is CATSRDSHHGVELFF. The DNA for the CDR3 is TGTGCCACCAGCAGAGATTCCCATCACGGAGTGGAACTGTTTTTT.

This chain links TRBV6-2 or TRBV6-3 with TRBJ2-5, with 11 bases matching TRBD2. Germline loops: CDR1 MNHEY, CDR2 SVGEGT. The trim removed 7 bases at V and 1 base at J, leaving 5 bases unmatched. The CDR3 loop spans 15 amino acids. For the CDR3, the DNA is TGTGCCAGCACCCCACTAGCGGGAGTCCAAGAGACCCAGTACTTC. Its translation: CASTPLAGVQETQYF.

The CDR3 DNA follows: TGTGCCAGCTCACCACGGGAGCCTGAAGCTTTCTTT. Translation gives CASSPREPEAFF. V is TRBV18 and J is TRBJ1-1; unclear D gene. The CDR3 is 12 residues long. Between the trimmed V and J ends, which lost 1 base and 6 bases, there was a span of 6 bases. Per germline, CDR1 KGHSH and CDR2 LQKENI.

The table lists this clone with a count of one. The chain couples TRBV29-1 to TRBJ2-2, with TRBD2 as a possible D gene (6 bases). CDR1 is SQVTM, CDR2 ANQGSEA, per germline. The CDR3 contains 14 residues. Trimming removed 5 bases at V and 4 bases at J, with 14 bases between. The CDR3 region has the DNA TGCAGCGTTATCCACGGGGGATTCACCGGGGAGCTGTTTTTT. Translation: CSVIHGGFTGELFF.

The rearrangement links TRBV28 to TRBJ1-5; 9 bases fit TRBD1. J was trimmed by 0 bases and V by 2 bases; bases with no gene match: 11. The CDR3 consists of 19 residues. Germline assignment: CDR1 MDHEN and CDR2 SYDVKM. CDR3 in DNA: TGTGCCAGCAGTTTACTGGGACAGGGAAGAACCTATAGCAATCAGCCCCAGCATTTT. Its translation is CASSLLGQGRTYSNQPQHF.

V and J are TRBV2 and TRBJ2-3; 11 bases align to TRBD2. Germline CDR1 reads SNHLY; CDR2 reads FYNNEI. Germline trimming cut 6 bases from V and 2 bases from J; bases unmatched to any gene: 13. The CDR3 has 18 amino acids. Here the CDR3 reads CASRRLAGPGWDTDTQYF. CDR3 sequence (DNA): TGTGCCAGCAGACGACTAGCGGGACCCGGTTGGGACACAGATACGCAGTATTTT.

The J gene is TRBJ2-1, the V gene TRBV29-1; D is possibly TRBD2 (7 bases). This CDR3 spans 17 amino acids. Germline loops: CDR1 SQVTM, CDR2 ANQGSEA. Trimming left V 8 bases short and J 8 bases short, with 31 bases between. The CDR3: CSSLPLRGALHGYEQFF. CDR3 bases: TGCAGCTCCCTACCTCTACGGGGGGCTCTACATGGTTATGAGCAGTTCTTC.

The CDR3 bases are TGTGCCAGCAGCTTCCTAGCGGGGGGGCGAACAGATACGCAGTATTTT. It is translated as CASSFLAGGRTDTQYF. The chain employs TRBV5-8 and TRBJ2-3; 12 positions agree with TRBD2. The J segment lost 3 bases and the V segment lost 2 bases, leaving 4 bases of the junction unmatched. CDR3 length: 16 amino acids. The germline V gene has CDR1 SGHTS and CDR2 YDEGEE.

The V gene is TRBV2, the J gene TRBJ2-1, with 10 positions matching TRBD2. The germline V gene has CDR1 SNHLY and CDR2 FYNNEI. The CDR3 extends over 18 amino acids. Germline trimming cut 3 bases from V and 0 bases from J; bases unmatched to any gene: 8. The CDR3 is CASSEGAGGPRSYNEQFF. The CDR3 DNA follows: TGTGCCAGCAGTGAGGGAGCGGGGGGGCCCCGCTCCTACAATGAGCAGTTCTTC.

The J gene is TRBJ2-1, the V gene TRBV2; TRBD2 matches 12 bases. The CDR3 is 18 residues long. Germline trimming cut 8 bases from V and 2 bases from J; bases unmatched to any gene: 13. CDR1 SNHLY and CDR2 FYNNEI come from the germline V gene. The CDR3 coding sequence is TGTGCCAGCTTTCGTCTAGCGGGAGGGCCCAGAACCTACAATGAGCAGTTCTTC. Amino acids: CASFRLAGGPRTYNEQFF. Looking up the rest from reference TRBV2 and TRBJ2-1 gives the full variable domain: EPEVTQTPSHQVTQMGQEVILRCVPISNHLYFYWYRQILGQKVEFLVSFYNNEISEKSEIFDDQFSVERPDGSNFTLKIRSTKLEDSAMYFCASFRLAGGPRTYNEQFFGPGTRLTVL.

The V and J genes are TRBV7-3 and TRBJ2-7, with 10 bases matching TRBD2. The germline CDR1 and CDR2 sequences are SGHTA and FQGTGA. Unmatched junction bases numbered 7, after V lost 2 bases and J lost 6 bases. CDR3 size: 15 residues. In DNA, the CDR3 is TGTGCCAGCAGCTTAGCCCTAGCGGGAGTGAGCGAGCAGTACTTC. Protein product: CASSLALAGVSEQYF.

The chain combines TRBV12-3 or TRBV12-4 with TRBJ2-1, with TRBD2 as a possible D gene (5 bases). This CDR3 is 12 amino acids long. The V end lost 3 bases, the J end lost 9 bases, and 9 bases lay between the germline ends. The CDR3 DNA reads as TGTGCCAGCAGTTTTATGGCGGGTGAGCAGTTCTTC. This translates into CASSFMAGEQFF.

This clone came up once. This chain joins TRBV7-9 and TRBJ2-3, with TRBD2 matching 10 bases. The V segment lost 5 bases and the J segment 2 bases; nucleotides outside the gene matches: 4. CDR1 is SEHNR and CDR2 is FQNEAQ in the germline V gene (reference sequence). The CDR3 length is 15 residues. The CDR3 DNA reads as TGTGCCAGCAGCAGAGGACTAGCGGTCACAGATACGCAGTATTTT. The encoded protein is CASSRGLAVTDTQYF. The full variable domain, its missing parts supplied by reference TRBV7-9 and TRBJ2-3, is DTGVSQNPRHKITKRGQNVTFRCDPISEHNRLYWYRQTLGQGPEFLTYFQNEAQLEKSRLLSDRFSAERPKGSFSTLEIQRTEQGDSAMYLCASSRGLAVTDTQYFGPGTRLTVL.

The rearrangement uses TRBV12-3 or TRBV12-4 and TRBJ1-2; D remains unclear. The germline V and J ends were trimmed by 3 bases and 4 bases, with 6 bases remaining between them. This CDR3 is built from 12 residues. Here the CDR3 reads CASSFQVYGYTF. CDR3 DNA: TGTGCCAGCAGTTTTCAGGTCTATGGCTACACCTTC.

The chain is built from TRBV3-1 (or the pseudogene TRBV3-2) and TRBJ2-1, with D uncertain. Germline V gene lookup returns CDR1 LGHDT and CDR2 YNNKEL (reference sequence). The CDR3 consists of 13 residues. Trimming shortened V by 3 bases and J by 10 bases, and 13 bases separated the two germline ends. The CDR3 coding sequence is TGTGCCAGCAGCCAGGGCTTTGTGGGGGAGCAGTTCTTC. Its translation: CASSQGFVGEQFF.

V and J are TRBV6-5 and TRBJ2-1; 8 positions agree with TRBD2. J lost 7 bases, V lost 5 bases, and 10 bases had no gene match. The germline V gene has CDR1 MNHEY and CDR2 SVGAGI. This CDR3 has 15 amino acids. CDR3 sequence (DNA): TGTGCCAGCAGTAACCGGGGGGGCGCGCTGAATGAGCAGTTCTTC. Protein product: CASSNRGGALNEQFF.

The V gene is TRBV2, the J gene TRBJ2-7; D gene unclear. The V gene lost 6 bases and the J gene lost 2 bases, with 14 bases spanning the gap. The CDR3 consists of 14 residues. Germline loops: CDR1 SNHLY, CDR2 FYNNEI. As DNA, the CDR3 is TGTGCCAGCAGCCGCAAAGGGTCTGCCTACGAGCAGTACTTC. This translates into CASSRKGSAYEQYF.

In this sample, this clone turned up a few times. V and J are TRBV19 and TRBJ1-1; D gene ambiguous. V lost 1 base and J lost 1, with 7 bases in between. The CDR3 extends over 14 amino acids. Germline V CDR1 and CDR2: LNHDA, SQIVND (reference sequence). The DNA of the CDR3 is TGTGCCAGTAGTATAGGTATTGGGAACACTGAAGCTTTCTTT. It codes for CASSIGIGNTEAFF.